A selection of T cell receptor beta chains follows, all from one sample in a study of T-cell memory formation after mild COVID-19. Each CDR3 protein gets one entry after TCRdb re-called the 5' RACE reads with MiXCR. The sample has under 450,000 distinct CDR3 sequences; about an eighth are singletons. The sample taken for sequencing was PBMCs or a T cell subset sorted from them (not recorded which). The origin of the receptors is a young man who had mild COVID-19 (a few samples of this study predate the infection). Cell type and time point are not known. The CDR3 runs from the conserved cysteine through the conserved F or W. Fields, in order: J gene, V gene, CDR3 protein.

j_call: TRBJ1-6; v_call: TRBV6-1; cdr3_aa: CASNPQGSRYNSPLHF
j_call: TRBJ1-2; v_call: TRBV10-3; cdr3_aa: CAIRGTGNYGYTF
j_call: TRBJ1-2; v_call: TRBV14; cdr3_aa: CASSQSLLSDPNGYTF
j_call: TRBJ2-3; v_call: TRBV5-1; cdr3_aa: CASSLGLAGASTDTQYF
j_call: TRBJ2-3; v_call: TRBV4-3; cdr3_aa: CASSKGTGRFADTQYF
j_call: TRBJ2-2; v_call: TRBV5-1; cdr3_aa: CASSTDPGLVGTGELFF
j_call: TRBJ2-1; v_call: TRBV19; cdr3_aa: CASSMAGTIHEQFF
j_call: TRBJ1-4; v_call: TRBV20-1; cdr3_aa: CSADAELTNEKLFF
j_call: TRBJ1-2; v_call: TRBV7-2; cdr3_aa: CASSFGRVNYGYTF
j_call: .; v_call: TRBV10-2; cdr3_aa: CASRSTSGGDEQYF
j_call: TRBJ2-1; v_call: TRBV24-1; cdr3_aa: CATSDGHSNEQFF
j_call: TRBJ2-1; v_call: TRBV7-2; cdr3_aa: CASSRPDGEQFF
j_call: TRBJ1-3; v_call: TRBV6-6; cdr3_aa: CASSYQQTVAGNTIYF
j_call: TRBJ2-5; v_call: TRBV5-1; cdr3_aa: CASSFKGKETQYF
j_call: TRBJ2-6; v_call: TRBV6-5; cdr3_aa: CASSYSELNTPGANVLTF